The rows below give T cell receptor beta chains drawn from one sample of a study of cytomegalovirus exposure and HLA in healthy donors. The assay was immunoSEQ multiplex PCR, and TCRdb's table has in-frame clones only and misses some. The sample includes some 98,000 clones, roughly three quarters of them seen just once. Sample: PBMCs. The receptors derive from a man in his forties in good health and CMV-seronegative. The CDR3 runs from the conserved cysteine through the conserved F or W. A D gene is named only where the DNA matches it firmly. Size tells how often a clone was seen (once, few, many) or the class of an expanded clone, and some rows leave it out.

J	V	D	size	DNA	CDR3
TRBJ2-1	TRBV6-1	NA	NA	TGTGCCAGCGGGCAGTCCCTTTCCAATGAGCAGTTCTTC	CASGQSLSNEQFF
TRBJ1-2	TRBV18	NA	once	TGTGCCAGCTCACCGGACAAAAACTATGGCTACACCTTC	CASSPDKNYGYTF
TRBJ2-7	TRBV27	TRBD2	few	TGTGCCAGCAGTCCATCCGGGACTAGCGGGTTCGAGCAGTACTTC	CASSPSGTSGFEQYF
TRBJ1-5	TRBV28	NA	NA	TGTGCCAGTAGTTCAGAACGACAGTATAGCAATCAGCCCCAGCATTTT	CASSSERQYSNQPQHF
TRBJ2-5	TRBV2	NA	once	TGTGCCAGCAGGAACCTCCTTGGAGGGACCCAGTACTTC	CASRNLLGGTQYF
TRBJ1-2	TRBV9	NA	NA	TGTGCCAGCAGCGTAGCTCCGGGCTTCACAGGGGGCTACACCTTC	CASSVAPGFTGGYTF
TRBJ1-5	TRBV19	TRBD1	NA	TGTGCCAGTAGTAGCAGGGACAGGGGATATGTTCAGCCCCAGCATTTT	CASSSRDRGYVQPQHF
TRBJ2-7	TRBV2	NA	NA	TGTGCCAGCAGCGGCGACGGGACAAGGCTCTCTGGGAGAGAGCAGTACTTC	CASSGDGTRLSGREQYF
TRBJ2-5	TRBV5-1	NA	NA	TGCGCCAGCAGCCCCAGGGTGGGGGAGACCCAGTACTTC	CASSPRVGETQYF
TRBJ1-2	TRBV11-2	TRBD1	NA	TGTGCCAGCAGCTTGACAGGGGGCGCATATGGCTACACCTTC	CASSLTGGAYGYTF
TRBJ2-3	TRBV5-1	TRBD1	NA	TGCGCCAGCAGGCCTGGACAGGGCTTCACAGATACGCAGTATTTT	CASRPGQGFTDTQYF
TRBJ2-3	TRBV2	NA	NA	TGTGCCAGCGTACGGACAGATACGCAGTATTTT	CASVRTDTQYF
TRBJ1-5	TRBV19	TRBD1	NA	TGTGCCAGTACCCCGGGACAGGGTTTCGATCAGCCCCAGCATTTT	CASTPGQGFDQPQHF
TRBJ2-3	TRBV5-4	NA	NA	TGTGCCAGCAGCCTCGGAACCCTAGCATCGACAGATACGCAGTATTTT	CASSLGTLASTDTQYF
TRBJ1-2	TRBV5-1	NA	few	TGCGCCAGCAAGCTTGGTTGGGGACTAGGCCACCGCGGGGAAGGCTACACCTTC	CASKLGWGLGHRGEGYTF
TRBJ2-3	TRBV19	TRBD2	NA	TGTGCCAGTAGTATAACTAGCGGGGGGGCCTCAGCGCAGTATTTT	CASSITSGGASAQYF
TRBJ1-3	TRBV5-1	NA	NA	TGCGCCAGCCGCGAGGGTTCCGGAAACACCATATATTTT	CASREGSGNTIYF
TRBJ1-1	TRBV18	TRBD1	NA	TGTGCCAGCTCACGGGACAGGGGAAATCTGGACACTGAAGCTTTCTTT	CASSRDRGNLDTEAFF
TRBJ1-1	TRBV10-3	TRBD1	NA	TGTGCCATCAAAACCGGGACAGGGCTGATGAACACTGAAGCTTTCTTT	CAIKTGTGLMNTEAFF
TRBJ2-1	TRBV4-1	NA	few	TGCGCCAGCAGCCACAAACTAGACTCCTACAATGAGCAGTTCTTC	CASSHKLDSYNEQFF
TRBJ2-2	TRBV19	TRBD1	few	TGTGCCAGTATGGGCCAGGGGGCCACCGGGGAGCTGTTTTTT	CASMGQGATGELFF
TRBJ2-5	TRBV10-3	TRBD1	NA	TGTGCCATTAGTGGACAGGCCCGGGAGACCCAGTACTTC	CAISGQARETQYF
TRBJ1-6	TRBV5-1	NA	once	TGCGCCAGCAGATATAACTATAATTCACCCCTCCACTTT	CASRYNYNSPLHF
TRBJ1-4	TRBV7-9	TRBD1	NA	TGTGCCAGCAGCTTAGGCTCACTGGACAGGGGCAAAACTAATGAAAAACTGTTTTTT	CASSLGSLDRGKTNEKLFF
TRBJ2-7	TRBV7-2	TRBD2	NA	TGTGCCAGCAGGGAGTCGGGGGGACCCTACGAGCAGTACTTC	CASRESGGPYEQYF
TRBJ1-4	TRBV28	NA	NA	TGTGCCAGCAGGATTCTACATGGGGGCTTTAATGAAAAACTGTTTTTT	CASRILHGGFNEKLFF
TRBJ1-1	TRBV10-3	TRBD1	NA	TGTGCCATCAGTGACCAGACAGGGAAGGTCACTGAAGCTTTCTTT	CAISDQTGKVTEAFF
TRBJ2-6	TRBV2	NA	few	TGTGCCAGCAGTTTACAGGGTACTGGGGCCAACGTCCTGACTTTC	CASSLQGTGANVLTF
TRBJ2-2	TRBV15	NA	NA	TGTGCCACCGGACGAACCGGGGGTGTAGGAACCGGGGAGCTGTTTTTT	CATGRTGGVGTGELFF
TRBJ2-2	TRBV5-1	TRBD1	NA	TGCGCCAGCAGCTACCGGGACAGTATTTTGGAGCTGTTTTTT	CASSYRDSILELFF
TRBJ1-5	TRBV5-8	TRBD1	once	TGTGCCAGCATCGTGAGGACAGGGAATCAGCCCCAGCATTTT	CASIVRTGNQPQHF
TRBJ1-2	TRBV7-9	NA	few	TGTGCCAGCAGCTTACCGCGTCTCCGTGGCTACACCTTC	CASSLPRLRGYTF
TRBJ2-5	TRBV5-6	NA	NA	TGTGCCAGCAGCCGAACGCTACCAGGGGAGGAGACCCAGTACTTC	CASSRTLPGEETQYF
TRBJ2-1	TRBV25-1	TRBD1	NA	TGTGCCAGCAGTGTCCAGGGGGTTGGTGAGCAGTTCTTC	CASSVQGVGEQFF
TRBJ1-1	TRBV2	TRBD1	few	TGTGCCAGCACTCGGGGGACAGCAGCTTTCTTT	CASTRGTAAFF
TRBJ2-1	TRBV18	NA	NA	TGTGCCAGCTCACCACTGGAGGGAGTCTGGCGGTTCTTC	CASSPLEGVWRFF
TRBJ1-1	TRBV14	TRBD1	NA	TGTGCCAGCAGCCATTTGGGACAGGGAAACACTGAAGCTTTCTTT	CASSHLGQGNTEAFF
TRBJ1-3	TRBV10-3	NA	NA	TGTGCCATCAGTGAATACATCTCTGGAAACACCATATATTTT	CAISEYISGNTIYF
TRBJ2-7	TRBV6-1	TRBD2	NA	TGTGCCAGTGAACCCGGGAGGGACTGGGGCTACGAGCAGTACTTC	CASEPGRDWGYEQYF
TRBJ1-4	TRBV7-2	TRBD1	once	TGTGCCAGCAGCTCCCGGGACAGGGGGCTATTGGCAACTAATGAAAAACTGTTTTTT	CASSSRDRGLLATNEKLFF
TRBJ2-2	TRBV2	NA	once	TGTGCCAGCAGGAACAGGAACACCGGGGAGCTGTTTTTT	CASRNRNTGELFF
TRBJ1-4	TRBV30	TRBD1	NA	TGTGCCTGGGACGGGACAGGTACTGGTGAAAAACTGTTTTTT	CAWDGTGTGEKLFF
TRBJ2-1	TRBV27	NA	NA	TGTGCCAGCAGTTTCCTCCCAGTTTCCTACAATGAGCAGTTCTTC	CASSFLPVSYNEQFF
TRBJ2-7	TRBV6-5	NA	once	TGTGCCAGCAGGCGCGATGCCTACGAGCAGTACTTC	CASRRDAYEQYF
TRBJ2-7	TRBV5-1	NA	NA	TGCGCCAGCAGCTTCAAGGGGGGGGGCTACGAGCAGTACTTC	CASSFKGGGYEQYF
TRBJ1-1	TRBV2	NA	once	TGTGCCAGCAGTGTAGCAGGGGAGGGTACTGAAGCTTTCTTT	CASSVAGEGTEAFF
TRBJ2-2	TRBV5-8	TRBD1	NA	TGTGCCAGCAGCTTGCATGACAGGGGTGGGGAGCTGTTTTTT	CASSLHDRGGELFF
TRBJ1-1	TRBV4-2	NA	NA	TGTGCCAGCAGTTCAGGGCTTACTGAAGCTTTCTTT	CASSSGLTEAFF
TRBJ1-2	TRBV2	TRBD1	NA	TGTGCCAGCGGGACAGCCACTAACTATGGCTACACCTTC	CASGTATNYGYTF
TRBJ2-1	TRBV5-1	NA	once	TGCGCCAGCGGGAAGGACACCATCTCCTACAATGAGCAGTTCTTC	CASGKDTISYNEQFF
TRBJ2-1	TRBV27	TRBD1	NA	TGTGCCAGCAGGGCGGACAGGGAAGATAGACGGTACTACAATGAGCAGTTCTTC	CASRADREDRRYYNEQFF
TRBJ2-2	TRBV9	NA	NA	TGTGCCAGCAGCGCGGACAGCACCGGGGAGCTGTTTTTT	CASSADSTGELFF
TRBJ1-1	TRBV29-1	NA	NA	TGCAGCGTTGAAGGGGTAGGGGTTGGCACTGAAGCTTTCTTT	CSVEGVGVGTEAFF
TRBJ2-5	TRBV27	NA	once	TGTGCCAGCAGTTTTAGCAGACAAGAGACCCAGTACTTC	CASSFSRQETQYF
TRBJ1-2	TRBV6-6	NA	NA	NA	CASSTSTGTLSGYTF